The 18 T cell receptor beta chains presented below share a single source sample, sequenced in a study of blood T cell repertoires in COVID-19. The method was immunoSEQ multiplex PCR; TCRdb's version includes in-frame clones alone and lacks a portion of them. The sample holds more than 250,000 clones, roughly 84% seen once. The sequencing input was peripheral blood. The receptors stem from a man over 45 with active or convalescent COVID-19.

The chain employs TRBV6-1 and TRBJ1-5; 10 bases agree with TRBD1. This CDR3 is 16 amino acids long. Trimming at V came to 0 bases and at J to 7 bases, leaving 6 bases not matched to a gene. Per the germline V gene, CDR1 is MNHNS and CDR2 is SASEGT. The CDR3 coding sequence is TGTGCCAGCAGTGAAGCTCGGACAGGGGGGAAGCAGCCCCAGCATTTT. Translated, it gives CASSEARTGGKQPQHF.

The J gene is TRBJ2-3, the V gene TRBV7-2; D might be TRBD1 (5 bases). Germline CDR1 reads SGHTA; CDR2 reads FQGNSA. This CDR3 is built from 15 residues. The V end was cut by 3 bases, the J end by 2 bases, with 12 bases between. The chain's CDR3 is CASSFTGNPTDTQYF. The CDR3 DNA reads TGTGCCAGCAGCTTTACAGGCAACCCCACAGATACGCAGTATTTT.

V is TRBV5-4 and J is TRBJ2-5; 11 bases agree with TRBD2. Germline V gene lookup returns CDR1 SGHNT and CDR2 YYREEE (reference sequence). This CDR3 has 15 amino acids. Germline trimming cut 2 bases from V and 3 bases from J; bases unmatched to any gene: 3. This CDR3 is CASSLFSGGEETQYF. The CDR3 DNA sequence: TGTGCCAGCAGCTTATTTAGCGGGGGGGAAGAGACCCAGTACTTC.

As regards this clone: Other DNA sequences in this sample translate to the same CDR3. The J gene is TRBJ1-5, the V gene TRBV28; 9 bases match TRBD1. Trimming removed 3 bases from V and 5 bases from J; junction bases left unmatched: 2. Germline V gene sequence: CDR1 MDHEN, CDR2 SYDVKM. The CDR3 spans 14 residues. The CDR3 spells CASSLDRGYQPQHF. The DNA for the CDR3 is TGTGCCAGCAGTTTGGACAGGGGTTATCAGCCCCAGCATTTT.

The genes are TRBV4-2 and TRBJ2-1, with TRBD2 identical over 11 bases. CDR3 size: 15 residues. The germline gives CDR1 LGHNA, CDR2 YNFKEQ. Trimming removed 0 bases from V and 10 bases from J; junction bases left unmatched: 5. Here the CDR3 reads CASSQDSGRAGEQFF. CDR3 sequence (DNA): TGTGCCAGCAGCCAAGATAGCGGGAGGGCCGGGGAGCAGTTCTTC.

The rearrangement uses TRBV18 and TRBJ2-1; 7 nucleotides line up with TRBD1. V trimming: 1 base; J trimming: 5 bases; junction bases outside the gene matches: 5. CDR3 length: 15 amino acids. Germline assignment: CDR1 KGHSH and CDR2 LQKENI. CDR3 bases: TGTGCCAGCTCACCACGACAGGGCCGAAACAATGAGCAGTTCTTC. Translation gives CASSPRQGRNNEQFF.

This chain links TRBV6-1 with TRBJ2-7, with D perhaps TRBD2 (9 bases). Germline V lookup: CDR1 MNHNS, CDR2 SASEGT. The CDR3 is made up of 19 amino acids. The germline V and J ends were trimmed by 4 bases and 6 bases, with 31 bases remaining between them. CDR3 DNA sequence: TGTGCCAGCAGTGTTCGGACAGGGACCGCGTCAGCGGGAGGTCTCGAGCAGTACTTC. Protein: CASSVRTGTASAGGLEQYF.

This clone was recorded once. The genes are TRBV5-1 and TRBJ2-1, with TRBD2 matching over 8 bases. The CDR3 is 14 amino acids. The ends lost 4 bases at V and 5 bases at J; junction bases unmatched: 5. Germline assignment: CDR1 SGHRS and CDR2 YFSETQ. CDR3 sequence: CASSPQAGDNEQFF. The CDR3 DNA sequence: TGCGCCAGCAGCCCGCAAGCGGGGGACAATGAGCAGTTCTTC.

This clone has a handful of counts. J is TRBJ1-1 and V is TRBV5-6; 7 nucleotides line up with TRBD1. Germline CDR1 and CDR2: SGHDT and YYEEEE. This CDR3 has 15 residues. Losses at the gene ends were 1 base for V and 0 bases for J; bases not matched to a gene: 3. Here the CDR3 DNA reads TGTGCCAGCAGCTTGAGAGGGGGCATGAACACTGAAGCTTTCTTT. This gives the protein CASSLRGGMNTEAFF.

This chain's CDR3 is CASSRQGLVYGYTF. The DNA of the CDR3 is TGTGCCAGCAGTCGACAGGGGTTAGTGTATGGCTACACCTTC. The chain employs TRBV6-6 and TRBJ1-2, with 8 bases lining up with TRBD1. The CDR3 covers 14 residues. Trimming removed 5 bases from V and 5 bases from J; junction bases left unmatched: 7. Germline V lookup: CDR1 MNHNY, CDR2 SVGAGI (reference sequence).

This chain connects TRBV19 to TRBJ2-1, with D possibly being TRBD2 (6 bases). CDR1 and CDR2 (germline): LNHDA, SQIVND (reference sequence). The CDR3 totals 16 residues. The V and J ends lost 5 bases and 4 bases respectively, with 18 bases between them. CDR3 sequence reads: CASSALGGTGYNEQFF. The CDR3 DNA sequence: TGTGCCAGTAGTGCCTTAGGCGGGACCGGATACAATGAGCAGTTCTTC.

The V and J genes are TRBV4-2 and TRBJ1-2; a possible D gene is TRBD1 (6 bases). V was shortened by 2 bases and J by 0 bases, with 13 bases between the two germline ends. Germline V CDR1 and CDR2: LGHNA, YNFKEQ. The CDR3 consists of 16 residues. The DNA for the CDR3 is TGTGCCAGCAGCCAATCTCAGGGGACCCCTAACTATGGCTACACCTTC. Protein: CASSQSQGTPNYGYTF.

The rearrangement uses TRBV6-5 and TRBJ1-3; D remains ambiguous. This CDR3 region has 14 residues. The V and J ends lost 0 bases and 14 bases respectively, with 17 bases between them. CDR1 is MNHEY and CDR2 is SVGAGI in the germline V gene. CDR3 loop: CASSYSSLFGRLYF. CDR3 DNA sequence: TGTGCCAGCAGTTACTCGTCTCTCTTTGGGAGATTATATTTT.

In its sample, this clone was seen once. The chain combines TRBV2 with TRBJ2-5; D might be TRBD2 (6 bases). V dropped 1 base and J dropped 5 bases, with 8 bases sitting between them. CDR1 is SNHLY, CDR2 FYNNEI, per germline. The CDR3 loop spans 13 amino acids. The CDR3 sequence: CASSEEAGETQYF. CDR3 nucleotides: TGTGCCAGCAGTGAAGAAGCGGGCGAGACCCAGTACTTC.

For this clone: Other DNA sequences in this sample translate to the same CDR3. The CDR3: CASRDRGSPLHF. In DNA form, the CDR3 reads TGTGCCAGCAGGGACAGGGGTTCACCCCTCCACTTT. The rearrangement joins TRBV2 to TRBJ1-6; 9 bases align to TRBD1. The CDR3 is 12 residues long. V lost 6 bases to trimming and J lost 9 bases; unmatched junction nucleotides: 0. Germline loops: CDR1 SNHLY, CDR2 FYNNEI.

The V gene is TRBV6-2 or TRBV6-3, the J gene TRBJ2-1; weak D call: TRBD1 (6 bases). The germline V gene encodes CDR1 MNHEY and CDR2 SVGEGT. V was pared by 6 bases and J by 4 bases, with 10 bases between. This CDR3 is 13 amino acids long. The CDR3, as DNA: TGTGCCAGCAGCCGGGACAATTACAATGAGCAGTTCTTC. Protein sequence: CASSRDNYNEQFF.

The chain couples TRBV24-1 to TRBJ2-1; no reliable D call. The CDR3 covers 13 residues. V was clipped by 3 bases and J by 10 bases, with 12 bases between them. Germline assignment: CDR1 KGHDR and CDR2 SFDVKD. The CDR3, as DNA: TGTGCCACCAGTGATGAGGTGGGTTGGGAGCAGTTCTTC. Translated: CATSDEVGWEQFF.

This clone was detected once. Here the CDR3 reads CSVRGTSGDVDTQYF. CDR3 DNA sequence: TGCAGCGTGCGTGGGACTAGCGGGGATGTAGATACGCAGTATTTT. The rearrangement links TRBV29-1 to TRBJ2-3; 13 positions match TRBD2. The length of the CDR3 is 15 residues. Trimming took 6 bases from V and 5 from J; bases not matched to a gene: 8. The germline V gene encodes CDR1 SQVTM and CDR2 ANQGSEA.